One sample yielded the 3 T cell receptor beta chains listed below, sequenced in a study of OX40 agonist ivuxolimab in advanced cancers. Clones were sequenced by immunoSEQ multiplex PCR, and TCRdb holds only the in-frame ones, with some missing. The profile shows around 86,000 clones, approximately 84% of them singletons. The source material was CD4+ or CD8+ T cells sorted from blood, sampled in a trial of the OX40 agonist ivuxolimab. The receptors were sampled from an adult with an advanced solid tumor such as melanoma, head and neck, liver or kidney cancer.

The DNA of the CDR3 is TGCGCCAGCAGCCTCGGACTAGCGAACACCGGGGAGCTGTTTTTT. Translating gives CASSLGLANTGELFF. The chain recombines TRBV4-1 with TRBJ2-2; TRBD2 matches at 7 bases. V lost 4 bases, J lost 0 bases, and 2 bases stayed unmatched. Germline V gives CDR1 MGHRA, CDR2 YSYEKL. The CDR3 has 15 residues.

This chain connects TRBV5-1 to TRBJ1-5; 10 bases are shared with TRBD1. Losses at the gene ends were 4 bases for V and 4 bases for J; bases not matched to a gene: 5. The CDR3 consists of 15 residues. Germline V gene lookup returns CDR1 SGHRS and CDR2 YFSETQ. CDR3 nucleotide sequence: TGCGCCAGCAGCACCGGGACAGGGGCTAATCAGCCCCAGCATTTT. This sequence encodes CASSTGTGANQPQHF.

The chain uses TRBV10-3 and TRBJ2-3; 7 bases match TRBD1. Unmatched junction bases numbered 3, after V lost 2 bases and J lost 1 base. The CDR3 has 15 residues. Germline CDR1 ENHRY, CDR2 SYGVKD. The CDR3 region is CAISEGTGGTDTQYF. Written as DNA, the CDR3 is TGTGCCATCAGTGAGGGAACAGGGGGCACAGATACGCAGTATTTT.